The 20 T cell receptor beta chains below come from one sample, sequenced in a study of tumor and adjacent non-tumor tissue in lung cancer (dated by TCRdb to 2016 to 2018). Bulk unsorted tissue served as the source for RNA extraction, and RNA quality was assessed using a NanoDrop ND-1000 and an Agilent 2100. The normal lung samples consisted of distant non-tumor tissue collected more than 3 cm from the tumor edge. To prepare the library, multiplex PCR was applied. The instrument was an Illumina HiSeq 2500. TCRbeta libraries were constructed through three rounds of nested PCR with primers (Table S4) according to protocols adapted from ARM-PCR. The raw public reads went through TCRdb reprocessing: fastp at Q25, MiXCR clone calling, in-frame beta chains kept. Identical CDR3 proteins give one entry, which carries the most common genes and DNA. This sample lists 60,000 or so distinct CDR3 sequences; about 56% were detected once. In total, the top ten clones hold roughly a third of the sample.

The sequencing input was distant non-tumor lung tissue. The receptor source for this set is an older man with non-small cell lung cancer.

This clonotype was recorded many times. The V call is TRBV7-9, the J call TRBJ2-1; possibly TRBD1 for D (6 bases). CDR1 is SEHNR, CDR2 FQNEAQ, per germline (reference sequence). The length of the CDR3 is 10 residues. The chain's CDR3 is CAQGSNEQFF. The CDR3 DNA follows: TGTGCACAGGGTTCCAATGAGCAGTTCTTC.

Worth noting for this clonotype: At one end, the junction sequence differs from germline, possibly due to a read error. This rearrangement joins TRBV12-3 or TRBV12-4 to TRBJ1-5; a possible D gene is TRBD1 (5 bases). The CDR3 totals 15 residues. In DNA form, the CDR3 reads TGTGCAAGCAGTCCCTGGGACGGGGACAATCAGCCCCAGCATTTT. Protein product: CASSPWDGDNQPQHF.

This clonotype was seen at least ten times. The rearrangement uses TRBV6-5 and TRBJ1-3; D possibly corresponds to TRBD1 (6 bases). The CDR3 covers 15 residues. Germline CDR1 is MNHEY and CDR2 is SVGAGI. V shed 0 bases and J shed 1 base, with 7 bases lying between them. The CDR3 region is CASSYSRGSGNTIYF. CDR3 bases: TGTGCCAGCAGTTACTCCAGGGGATCTGGAAACACCATATATTTT.

A remark on this clonotype: Just one base apart from a much larger clone, this may be a read error. This chain uses TRBV6-1 with TRBJ2-5, with TRBD2 matching 14 bases. Per germline, CDR1 MNHNS and CDR2 SASEGT. The CDR3 is made up of 16 amino acids. Germline trimming cut 10 bases from V and 5 bases from J; bases unmatched to any gene: 12. CDR3 sequence reads: CANRRLAGGPVETQYF. Written as DNA, the CDR3 is TGTGCCAACAGGCGACTAGCGGGAGGGCCAGTTGAGACCCAGTACTTC.

V gene TRBV7-9 combines with J gene TRBJ2-2, with a weak D call TRBD1 (5 bases). Germline V CDR1 and CDR2: SEHNR, FQNEAQ (reference sequence). Trimming took off 5 bases at V and 6 bases at J, with 10 bases between the two ends. The CDR3 runs to 13 residues. The CDR3 protein is CASSPGAAGELFF. DNA of the CDR3: TGTGCCAGCAGCCCTGGGGCCGCCGGGGAGCTGTTTTTT.

Note on this clonotype: Germline is not matched at one junction end, which may reflect a read error. The rearrangement uses TRBV12-3 or TRBV12-4 and TRBJ2-5; 7 nucleotides agree with TRBD1. The CDR3 sequence is 13 residues long. The CDR3 DNA is TGTGCCAGCTTAGACAGGGCGGAAGAGATCCAGTACTTC. Protein product: CASLDRAEEIQYF.

Regarding this clonotype: One junction end disagrees with the germline gene, perhaps due to a read error. The rearrangement links TRBV11-2 to TRBJ2-7; D may be TRBD2 (6 bases). Germline assignment: CDR1 SGHAT and CDR2 FQNNGV. This CDR3 contains 16 residues. The CDR3 DNA reads TGTGGCAGCTCCCGACACGAGGGCGGGGCATCCTACGAGCAGTACTTC. This encodes CGSSRHEGGASYEQYF.

This clonotype was seen a handful of times. Germline is not matched at one junction end, which may reflect a read error. V and J are TRBV11-2 and TRBJ2-7; no definite D call. This CDR3 is built from 13 residues. Germline loops: CDR1 SGHAT, CDR2 FQNNGV. The CDR3 bases are TGTGCCAGGAGCTTAGGGAACAACTACGAGAAGTACTTC. Its protein product is CARSLGNNYEKYF.

This clonotype was recorded many times. The chain combines TRBV6-1 with TRBJ1-6; the D is unclear. Trimming cost V 8 bases and J 3 bases, with 11 bases left between them. This CDR3 comprises 14 residues. Germline CDR1 and CDR2: MNHNS and SASEGT. CDR3 in amino acids: CASREGIYNSPLHF. The CDR3 DNA is TGTGCCAGCCGGGAGGGCATCTATAATTCACCCCTCCACTTT.

Note on this clonotype: A much bigger clone sits one base away, suggesting this may be a read error. CDR3 DNA: TGTGCCAGCAGCTTAAGCGTGGGTAGAGCTTTCTTT. This codes for CASSLSVGRAFF. The chain is built from TRBV13 and TRBJ1-1, with D unresolved. The CDR3 covers 12 residues. Per the germline V gene, CDR1 is PRHDT and CDR2 is FYEKMQ (reference sequence). Trimming left V 2 bases short and J 10 bases short, with 11 bases between.

This clonotype was seen at least ten times. V usage is TRBV5-6 and J usage is TRBJ2-5, with 9 bases fitting TRBD2. Germline V lookup: CDR1 SGHDT, CDR2 YYEEEE. V shed 0 bases, J shed 1 base, and the junction held 7 bases outside the gene matches. CDR3 length: 17 amino acids. In DNA, the CDR3 is TGTGCCAGCAGCTTGGTTGCGGGAGGGGTTAGCCAAGAGACCCAGTACTTC. Residues: CASSLVAGGVSQETQYF.

This clonotype was seen many times. A read error may account for a junction end that differs from germline. This chain connects TRBV14 to TRBJ2-1; D is unclear. Germline CDR1 is SGHDN and CDR2 is FVKESK. This CDR3 has 11 residues. The CDR3 protein is CASSQRNEQFF. The DNA of the CDR3 is TGCGCCAGCAGCCAGCGTAATGAGCAGTTCTTC.

V and J are TRBV19 and TRBJ1-5; D remains ambiguous. The CDR3 covers 13 residues. Germline V gives CDR1 LNHDA, CDR2 SQIVND (reference sequence). Trimming removed 0 bases from V and 7 bases from J, with 7 bases in between. The CDR3 DNA sequence: TGTGCCAGTAGTATAGATCGGAAACAGCCCCAGCATTTT. Its protein is CASSIDRKQPQHF.

In the case of this clonotype: At one of its ends the junction is not consistent with the germline gene, which may arise from a read error. This chain links TRBV12-3 or TRBV12-4 with TRBJ2-5, with 8 positions matching TRBD1. The CDR3 runs to 14 residues. CDR3 amino acids: CARSSTGAQETQYF. DNA of the CDR3: TGTGCCAGGAGTTCGACAGGGGCCCAAGAGACCCAATACTTC.

A remark on this clonotype: A read error may be the cause here, since a much bigger clone is one base away. The V gene is TRBV6-5, the J gene TRBJ1-6; D perhaps matches TRBD1 (6 bases). Germline CDR1 reads MNHEY; CDR2 reads SVGAGI. The CDR3 spans 18 residues. In DNA form, the CDR3 reads TGTGTCAGCAGTTACTCGGTCCAGGGGAGCTCCTATAATTCACCCCTCCACTTT. This translates into CVSSYSVQGSSYNSPLHF.

Details on this clonotype: Since no conserved phenylalanine or tryptophan closes the CDR3, a read error is the likely cause. Because the CDR3's place on the DNA is in doubt, the DNA is left out and the CDR3 is given as listed by TCRdb. The chain combines TRBV11-2 with TRBJ2-1; TRBD2 is taken as the D call from the table, unchecked against the DNA. Per germline, CDR1 SGHAT and CDR2 FQNNGV. The CDR3 spans 17 amino acids, including both terminal residues. This CDR3 reads CASSLTPAGVSYNEQFL.

This clonotype has a handful of counts. Its ends do not fully match the called genes, so a read error is possible. CDR3 protein: CAGSVKAGGDPHYF. The CDR3 DNA reads as TGCGCCGGCAGTGTCAAGGCGGGAGGAGACCCGCATTACTTC. The chain links TRBV10-2 to TRBJ2-7; TRBD2 aligns across 8 bases. The CDR3 is 14 residues long. Germline CDR1 WSHSY, CDR2 SAAADI.

The chain is built from TRBV10-2 and TRBJ2-7; a possible D gene is TRBD1 (6 bases). Trimming removed 7 bases from V and 6 bases from J, with 16 bases in between. This CDR3 comprises 13 residues. Germline CDR1 WSHSY, CDR2 SAAADI. The CDR3 sequence is CASNATTGIEQYF. As DNA, the CDR3 is TGCGCCAGCAATGCTACGACAGGTATCGAGCAGTACTTC.

Comments on this clonotype: The CDR3 does not end in the conserved phenylalanine or tryptophan, so this is likely a read error. The chain couples TRBV10-3 to TRBJ2-3, with 12 bases aligning to TRBD2. The J segment lost 3 bases and the V segment lost 6 bases, leaving 4 bases of the junction unmatched. This CDR3 contains 15 residues. Germline values: CDR1 ENHRY, CDR2 SYGVKD. CDR3 amino acids: CAISLAGGITDTQYY. The DNA for the CDR3 is TGTGCCATCAGCCTAGCGGGGGGGATTACAGATACGCAGTATTAT.

As concerns this clonotype: The junction shows a germline mismatch at one end, possibly a read error. The chain recombines TRBV4-2 with TRBJ1-5, with D perhaps matching TRBD1 (6 bases). CDR3 size: 18 residues. Germline values: CDR1 LGHNA, CDR2 YNFKEQ. The CDR3: CASSQARMQGMSNQPQHF. CDR3 in DNA: TGTGCCAGTAGCCAAGCTAGGATGCAGGGGATGAGCAATCAGCCCCAGCATTTT.